Sequencing of this T cell receptor beta chain was carried out in a study of T cells after yellow fever vaccination. Study overall: The authors sorted the EM, EMRA, CM and Tscm memory subsets using CD3, CD45RA, CCR7 and CD95. Fractions low in cell number were prepared with SMART-Seq v4 Ultra Low Input. Study-wide points: Most clones from primary vaccination were detected again post-booster (around 95% CD4, 88% CD8).

The table lists this clonotype with a few counts. Via MiXCR, TCRdb re-called the 5' RACE reads, giving one row per CDR3 protein. The repertoire holds 20,000 to 30,000 distinct CDR3 sequences, with approximately 4.9% as singletons. V was clipped by 4 bases and J by 0 bases; unmatched bases: 6. Germline V lookup: CDR1 SGHDT, CDR2 YYEEEE. The CDR3 totals 16 residues. The sequencing used PBMCs, either bulk or a sorted T-cell subset (CD4+, CD8+, memory, or dextramer-sorted; not recorded which), collected on the day of the yellow fever booster vaccination. V gene TRBV5-6 combines with J gene TRBJ1-1, with TRBD1 identical over 10 bases. The sequence was obtained from a man between 18 and 29 years old who received the YFV17D yellow fever vaccine. The CDR3 bases are TGTGCCAGCAGCATTGGGACAGGGGACATGAACACTGAAGCTTTCTTT. Encoded protein: CASSIGTGDMNTEAFF. The whole variable domain, remainder taken from reference TRBV5-6 and TRBJ1-1, is DAGVTQSPTHLIKTRGQQVTLRCSPKSGHDTVSWYQQALGQGPQFIFQYYEEEERQRGNFPDRFSGHQFPNYSSELNVNALLLGDSALYLCASSIGTGDMNTEAFFGQGTRLTVV.